This T cell receptor beta chain originates from a study of blood T cell repertoires in COVID-19 (dated by TCRdb to between 2020 and 2021). About the full investigation: Samples covering the acute and convalescent phases of COVID-19 were provided by collaborators in the United States, Italy and Spain. The material from the prospective study consisted of cDNA or gDNA derived from T cells, B-cell-depleted T cells, or PBMCs. The dataset comprised deeply sampled blood TCRbeta repertoires from subjects exposed to, actively infected with, or recovered from COVID-19. The repertoires were released in a freely available public database intended as a resource for research on the immune response to SARS-CoV-2. The samples were drawn from the first 160 participants of the ongoing ImmuneRACE study and from 1,254 subjects provided by 6 global collaborators. The sample metadata nearly always contained a de-identified subject ID, COVID-19 status, age in years and sex. HLA class I and class II types, where available, came from metadata supplied by the sample provider rather than from assay-based typing.

As concerns this clone: Its antigen is not yet known. No base quality information exists; no much larger clone differs at one position.

TCRbeta CDR3 regions were amplified from genomic DNA using the immunoSEQ Assay, a bias-controlled multiplex PCR. On the authors' methods: The number of nucleated cells in each sample was estimated from the amplification of reference gene primers within the assay. To quantify the absolute abundance of each unique TCRbeta CDR3 rearrangement, sequence reads were collapsed and filtered. Productive Simpson clonality was computed per sample as the square root of Simpson's diversity index over productive rearrangements. The table comes from immuneACCESS by way of TCRdb, which keeps in-frame sequences with V and J called. Part of the clones is missing from these tables; in studies checked, under half for an unresolved V gene and the rest for unknown reasons. Clone size and V and J calls were adopted from that table, with D and trimming inferred from the DNA. Counted in this sample were 55,000 to 90,000 clones; 80% to 85% of them appeared once. The ten largest clones take up under 5% of the sample.

Broad study findings and their caveats: How much clinical and demographic metadata was included differed by source and by participant, and the metadata was provided uncurated.

Measured from the cysteine to the phenylalanine, the CDR3 is 15 residues long. Only the CDR3 DNA stays, 45 bases, in frame from base 1. The junction carries 9 bases between V and J, which are trimmed by 4 bases and 1 base respectively. Via the germline V gene, CDR1 is KGHDR and CDR2 SFDVKD. Each collaborating institution followed its own protocols to collect whole blood in K2EDTA tubes. For TCRbeta analysis, collaborator samples were shipped as frozen whole blood, as isolated PBMCs, or as DNA extracted from either sample type. The chain is made from TRBV24-1 and TRBJ2-2, and the D gene may be TRBD1, 5 bases matching. Sequencing was done on a sample of peripheral blood. The origin of this receptor is a woman aged 55-70 years with acute or convalescent COVID-19. The CDR3 reads as follows: CATSDPRENTGELFF. The DNA sequence is given as TGTGCCACCAGTGACCCCAGGGAGAACACCGGGGAGCTGTTTTTT.